The present entry profiles one TCR beta chain with its context. V trimming: 0 bases; J trimming: 9 bases; junction bases outside the gene matches: 8. Germline values: CDR1 SGHVS, CDR2 FQNEAQ. This CDR3 region has 16 residues. The data belong to a study of control samples from healthy donors and cancer patients. Method: immunoSEQ multiplex PCR; TCRdb's copy keeps in-frame clones and lacks some. The sample holds 130,000 or so clones, more than 80% seen once. The chain combines TRBV7-8 with TRBJ1-6; 7 positions agree with TRBD1. The source material was blood. The TCR comes from a man aged 18 to 30 in good health. CDR3 region: CASSLAGDSGISPLHF. In DNA form, the CDR3 reads TGTGCCAGCAGCTTAGCTGGGGACAGCGGGATTTCACCCCTCCACTTT.